What follows describes a single T cell receptor (beta chain). The sample holds other DNA sequences that translate to the same CDR3. The data originate from a study of cytomegalovirus exposure and HLA in healthy donors. The CDR3 has 13 residues. Deletions cut 2 bases from V and 5 bases from J, with 7 bases between. CDR1 is KGHSH and CDR2 is LQKENI in the germline V gene. Primers included in the PCR were 60 Vbeta and 13 Jbeta primers. TCRdb's table, derived via immunoSEQ multiplex PCR, lists solely in-frame clones and lacks some. The table shows around 210,000 clones, with 75% to 85% occurring only once.

The material sequenced was PBMCs. The TCR originated in a woman aged 40 to 50 in good health and CMV-seronegative. The gene calls are TRBV18 and TRBJ1-5; D unclear. Written as DNA, the CDR3 is TGTGCCAGCTCACCAGGGAGGGATCAGCCCCAGCATTTT. Translated, it gives CASSPGRDQPQHF.